The T cell receptor beta chain under discussion was sequenced for a study of blood T cell repertoires in COVID-19. About the research overall: Both acute and convalescent COVID-19 samples were obtained from the United States, Italy and Spain. In each case, the material was cDNA or gDNA derived from T cells, B-cell-depleted T cells, or PBMCs.

J was trimmed by 10 bases and V by 3 bases; bases with no gene match: 3. There are 12 residues in the CDR3. Germline CDR1 LGHNT, CDR2 FRNRAP. Authors' methods: Quantification of nucleated cells was approximated via reference gene primer amplification. Profiling relied on immunoSEQ multiplex PCR, and the TCRdb table lists in-frame clones only, not all of them. V, J and clone size were drawn from that table, and D and trimming were deduced from the DNA. Among roughly 220,000 clones, approximately 80% were seen once, and the ten largest hold approximately 20%. This sequence was found in a man aged 25-45 years with active or convalescent COVID-19. The sequencing sample was made of peripheral blood. The rearrangement links TRBV12-5 to TRBJ2-1; 7 nucleotides line up with TRBD1. CDR3 sequence (DNA): TGTGCTAGTGGTTTATGGGACAGCGAGCAGTTCTTC. It specifies CASGLWDSEQFF.